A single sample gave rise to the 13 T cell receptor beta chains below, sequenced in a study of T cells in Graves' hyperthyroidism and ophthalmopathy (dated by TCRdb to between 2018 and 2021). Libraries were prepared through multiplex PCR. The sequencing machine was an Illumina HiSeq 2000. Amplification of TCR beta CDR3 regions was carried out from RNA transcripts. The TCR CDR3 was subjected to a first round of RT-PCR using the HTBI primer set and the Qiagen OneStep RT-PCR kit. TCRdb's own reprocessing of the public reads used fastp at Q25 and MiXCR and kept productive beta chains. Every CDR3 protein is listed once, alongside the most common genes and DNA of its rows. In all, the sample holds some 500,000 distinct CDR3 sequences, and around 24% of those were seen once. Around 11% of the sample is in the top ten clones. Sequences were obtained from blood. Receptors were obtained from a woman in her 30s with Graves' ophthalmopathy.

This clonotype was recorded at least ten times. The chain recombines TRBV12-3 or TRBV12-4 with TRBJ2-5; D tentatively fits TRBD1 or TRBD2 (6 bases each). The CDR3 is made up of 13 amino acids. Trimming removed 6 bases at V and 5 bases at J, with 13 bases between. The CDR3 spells CASRTGGTETQYF. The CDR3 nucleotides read TGTGCCAGCAGAACCGGGGGCACGGAGACCCAGTACTTC.

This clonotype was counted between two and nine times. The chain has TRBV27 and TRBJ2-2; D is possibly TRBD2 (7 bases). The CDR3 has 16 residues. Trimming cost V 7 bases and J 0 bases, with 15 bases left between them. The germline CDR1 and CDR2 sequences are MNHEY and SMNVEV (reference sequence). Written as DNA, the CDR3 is TGTGCCAGCACTTATGGGGAGGGGGCGAACACCGGGGAGCTGTTTTTT. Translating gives CASTYGEGANTGELFF.

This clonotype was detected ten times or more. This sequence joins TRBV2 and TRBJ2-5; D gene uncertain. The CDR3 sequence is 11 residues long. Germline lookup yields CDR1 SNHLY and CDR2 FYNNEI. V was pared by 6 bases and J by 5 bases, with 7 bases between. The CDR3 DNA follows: TGTGCCAGCAGGGACGGGGAGACCCAGTACTTC. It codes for CASRDGETQYF.

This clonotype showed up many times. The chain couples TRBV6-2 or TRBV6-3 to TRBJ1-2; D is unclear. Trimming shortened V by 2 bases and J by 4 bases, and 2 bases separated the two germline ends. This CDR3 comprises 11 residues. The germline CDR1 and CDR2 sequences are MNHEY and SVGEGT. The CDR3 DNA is TGTGCCAGCAGTTACGTCTATGGCTACACCTTC. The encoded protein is CASSYVYGYTF.

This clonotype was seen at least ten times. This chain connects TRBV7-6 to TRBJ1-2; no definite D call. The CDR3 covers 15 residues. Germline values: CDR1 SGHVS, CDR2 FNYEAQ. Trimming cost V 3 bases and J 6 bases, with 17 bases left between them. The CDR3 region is CASSFSRSGYDGYTF. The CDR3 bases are TGTGCCAGCAGCTTTAGTAGATCTGGATATGATGGCTACACCTTC.

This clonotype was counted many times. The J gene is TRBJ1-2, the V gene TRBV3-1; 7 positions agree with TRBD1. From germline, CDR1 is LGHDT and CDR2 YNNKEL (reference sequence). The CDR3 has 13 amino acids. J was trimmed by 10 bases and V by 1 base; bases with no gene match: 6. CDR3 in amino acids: CASSQVRGQFYTF. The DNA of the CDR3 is TGTGCCAGCAGCCAAGTAAGGGGGCAGTTCTACACCTTC.

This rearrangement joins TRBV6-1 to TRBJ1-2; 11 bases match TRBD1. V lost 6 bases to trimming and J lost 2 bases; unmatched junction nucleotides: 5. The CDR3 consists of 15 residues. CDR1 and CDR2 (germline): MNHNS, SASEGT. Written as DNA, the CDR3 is TGTGCCAGCAGGGGGGACAGGGGGTCAAACTATGGCTACACCTTC. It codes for CASRGDRGSNYGYTF.

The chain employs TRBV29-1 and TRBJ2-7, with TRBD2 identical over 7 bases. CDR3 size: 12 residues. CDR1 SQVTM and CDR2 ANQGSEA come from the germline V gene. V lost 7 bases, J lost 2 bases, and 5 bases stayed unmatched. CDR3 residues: CSAVGGPYEQYF. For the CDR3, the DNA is TGCAGCGCTGTGGGAGGGCCCTACGAGCAGTACTTC.

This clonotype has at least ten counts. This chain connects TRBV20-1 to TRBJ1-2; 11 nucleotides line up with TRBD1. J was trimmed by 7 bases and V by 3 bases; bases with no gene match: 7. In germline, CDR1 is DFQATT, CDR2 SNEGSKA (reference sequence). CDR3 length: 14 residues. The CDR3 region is CSASFGQGAFGYTF. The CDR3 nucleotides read TGCAGTGCTAGTTTTGGACAGGGGGCGTTTGGCTACACCTTC.

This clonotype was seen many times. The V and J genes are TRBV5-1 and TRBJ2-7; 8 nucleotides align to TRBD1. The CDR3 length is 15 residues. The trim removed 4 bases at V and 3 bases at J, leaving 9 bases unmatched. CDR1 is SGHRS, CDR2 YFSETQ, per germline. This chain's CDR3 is CASSPGTGPNYEQYF. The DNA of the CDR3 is TGCGCCAGCAGCCCCGGGACAGGTCCCAACTACGAGCAGTACTTC.

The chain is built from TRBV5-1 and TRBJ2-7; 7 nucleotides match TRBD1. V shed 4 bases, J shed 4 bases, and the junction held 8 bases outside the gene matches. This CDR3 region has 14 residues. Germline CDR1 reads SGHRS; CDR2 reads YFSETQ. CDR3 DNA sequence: TGCGCCAGCAGCGTTACCGGGACAGATTACGAGCAGTACTTC. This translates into CASSVTGTDYEQYF.

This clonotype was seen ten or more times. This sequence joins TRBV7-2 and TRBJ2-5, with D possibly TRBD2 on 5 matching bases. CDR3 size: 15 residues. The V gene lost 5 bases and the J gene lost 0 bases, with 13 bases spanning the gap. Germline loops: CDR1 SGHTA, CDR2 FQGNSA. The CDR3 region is CASSDPGYYQETQYF. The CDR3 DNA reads TGTGCCAGCAGCGACCCGGGATACTACCAAGAGACCCAGTACTTC. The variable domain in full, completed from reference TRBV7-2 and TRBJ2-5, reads GAGVSQSPSNKVTEKGKDVELRCDPISGHTALYWYRQSLGQGLEFLIYFQGNSAPDKSGLPSDRFSAERTGGSVSTLTIQRTQQEDSAVYLCASSDPGYYQETQYFGPGTRLLVL.

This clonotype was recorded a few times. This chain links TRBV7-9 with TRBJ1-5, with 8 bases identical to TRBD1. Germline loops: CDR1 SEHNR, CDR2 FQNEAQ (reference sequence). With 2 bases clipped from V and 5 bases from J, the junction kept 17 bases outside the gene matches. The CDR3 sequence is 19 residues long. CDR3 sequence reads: CASSLLGRGPEEPDQPQHF. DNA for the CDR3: TGTGCCAGCAGCTTATTGGGCAGGGGGCCCGAGGAGCCCGATCAGCCCCAGCATTTT.